Below are 28 T cell receptor beta chains sequenced from a single sample in a study of early T cells in non-severe SARS-CoV-2 infection. TCRdb used MiXCR to reprocess the 5' RACE reads, holding one entry per CDR3 protein. The sample gives 45,000 to 75,000 distinct CDR3 sequences, around 5.6% of which show up once; roughly 7% is in the top ten. Sequencing was done on a sample of whole blood. The receptors derive from an adult who was a healthcare worker with PCR-confirmed SARS-CoV-2 infection or an uninfected control (not recorded which).

This clonotype was detected ten times or more. The chain carries TRBV15 and TRBJ2-7; possibly TRBD1 for D (6 bases). The CDR3 consists of 14 residues. Germline CDR1 and CDR2: LNHNV and YYDKDF (reference sequence). The V and J ends lost 3 bases and 2 bases respectively, with 11 bases between them. CDR3 region: CATSRDSFTYEQYF. CDR3 bases: TGTGCCACCAGCAGGGACAGCTTCACCTACGAGCAGTACTTC.

This clonotype came up many times. The chain joins TRBV7-2 to TRBJ1-6, with D possibly matching TRBD1 (5 bases). This CDR3 region has 15 residues. V lost 5 bases to trimming and J lost 6 bases, with 14 bases between them. Germline V gives CDR1 SGHTA, CDR2 FQGNSA. The CDR3 loop reads CASSPGGGSNSPLHF. The DNA for the CDR3 is TGTGCCAGCAGCCCGGGGGGAGGGAGTAATTCACCCCTCCACTTT.

This clonotype was recorded many times. The genes are TRBV12-5 and TRBJ2-1; TRBD2 matches at 9 bases. V lost 9 bases, J lost 3 bases, and 6 bases stayed unmatched. The CDR3 totals 14 residues. Germline values: CDR1 LGHNT, CDR2 FRNRAP. CDR3 protein: CASHGGGDYNEQFF. The CDR3 DNA reads TGTGCTAGCCACGGCGGGGGGGACTACAATGAGCAGTTCTTC.

This clonotype has ten or more counts. V usage is TRBV20-1 and J usage is TRBJ2-5, with 14 bases matching TRBD2. V shed 5 bases, J shed 4 bases, and the junction held 6 bases outside the gene matches. The length of the CDR3 is 15 residues. Germline CDR1 and CDR2: DFQATT and SNEGSKA (reference sequence). The CDR3 nucleotides read TGCAGTGCTCGTAGACTAGCGGGAGGGGTAGAGACCCAGTACTTC. Protein: CSARRLAGGVETQYF.

In this sample, this clonotype turned up a few times. The CDR3 loop reads CSARGIRVATQETQYF. CDR3 coding DNA: TGCAGTGCTAGAGGAATCCGAGTGGCCACCCAAGAGACCCAGTACTTC. This chain links TRBV20-1 with TRBJ2-5; no clear D gene. Germline CDR1 and CDR2: DFQATT and SNEGSKA (reference sequence). Trimming removed 1 base at V and 1 base at J, with 16 bases between. The CDR3 sequence is 16 residues long.

This clonotype has at least ten counts. CDR3 sequence: CASSLTEGYTF. The DNA for the CDR3 is TGTGCCAGCAGTTTGACAGAGGGCTACACCTTC. The rearrangement links TRBV12-3 or TRBV12-4 to TRBJ1-2; weak D call: TRBD1 (5 bases). Trimming shortened V by 3 bases and J by 8 bases, and 7 bases separated the two germline ends. The CDR3 is 11 amino acids.

The V gene is TRBV7-2, the J gene TRBJ2-4; no reliable D call. The CDR3 covers 17 residues. Germline CDR1 SGHTA, CDR2 FQGNSA. Deletions cut 4 bases from V and 8 bases from J, with 24 bases between. The CDR3 bases are TGTGCCAGCAGCTCCCCCTCGCCAGGAGTTGGGCCGGACATTCAGTACTTC. Protein product: CASSSPSPGVGPDIQYF.

This CDR3 is CASSQDTGKADGNYGYTF. In DNA, the CDR3 is TGCGCCAGCAGCCAAGATACGGGCAAGGCCGATGGAAACTATGGCTACACCTTC. J is TRBJ1-2 and V is TRBV4-1; D remains unclear. CDR1 MGHRA and CDR2 YSYEKL come from the germline V gene. With 0 bases removed from V and 2 bases from J, the gap between germline ends came to 19 bases. This CDR3 has 18 residues.

This clonotype has ten or more counts. The chain has TRBV4-2 and TRBJ1-5; D unresolved. Trimming took off 0 bases at V and 8 bases at J, with 14 bases between the two ends. Germline V gene data show CDR1 as LGHNA and CDR2 as YNFKEQ. This CDR3 contains 15 residues. CDR3 coding DNA: TGTGCCAGCAGCCAAGACGATAACGGGCCCAAGCCCCAGCATTTT. It yields the protein CASSQDDNGPKPQHF.

The chain couples TRBV29-1 to TRBJ2-7; D is unresolved. Per germline, CDR1 SQVTM and CDR2 ANQGSEA. The CDR3 spans 11 residues. Trimming took off 0 bases at V and 3 bases at J, with 3 bases between the two ends. The CDR3 bases are TGCAGCGTTGAAGAAAACTACGAGCAGTACTTC. Its protein is CSVEENYEQYF.

This clonotype was seen repeatedly, ten times or more. This chain uses TRBV5-5 with TRBJ2-5; 8 nucleotides match TRBD1. The V gene end was trimmed by 4 bases and the J gene end by 9 bases; junction bases not matched to a gene: 14. CDR1 and CDR2 (germline): SGHKS, YYEKEE (reference sequence). There are 15 residues in the CDR3. The CDR3 nucleotides are TGTGCCAGCAGCCGCTTTGGACAGGGAGAGTCGGCCCAGTACTTC. Translating gives CASSRFGQGESAQYF.

This clonotype was recorded many times. V usage is TRBV19 and J usage is TRBJ1-3; 7 nucleotides align to TRBD1. The CDR3 is 13 residues long. From germline, CDR1 is LNHDA and CDR2 SQIVND (reference sequence). Unmatched junction bases numbered 7, after V lost 9 bases and J lost 5 bases. The CDR3 is CASRDSYRNTIYF. CDR3 DNA sequence: TGTGCCAGCCGGGACAGCTATCGAAACACCATATATTTT.

This clonotype was picked up many times. The chain combines TRBV6-5 with TRBJ2-2; D is undetermined. V shed 0 bases and J shed 7 bases, with 12 bases lying between them. Germline assignment: CDR1 MNHEY and CDR2 SVGAGI. The CDR3 contains 15 residues. CDR3 nucleotides: TGTGCCAGCAGTTACTCTTGGGATTCCGTCGGGGAGCTGTTTTTT. Protein product: CASSYSWDSVGELFF.

This clonotype was observed a handful of times. The J gene is TRBJ2-4, the V gene TRBV19; 10 positions match TRBD1. Trimming at V came to 7 bases and at J to 0 bases, leaving 18 bases not matched to a gene. This CDR3 comprises 20 residues. Germline V gene sequence: CDR1 LNHDA, CDR2 SQIVND (reference sequence). CDR3 bases: TGTGCCAGTACTCAGAGCCACGGGACAGGGGAGGCCTTAGCCAAAAACATTCAGTACTTC. Translated, it gives CASTQSHGTGEALAKNIQYF.

This clonotype was counted ten times or more. CDR3 region: CASSQIRGNTEAFF. Here the CDR3 DNA reads TGCGCCAGCAGCCAAATTAGGGGAAACACTGAAGCTTTCTTT. The chain joins TRBV4-3 to TRBJ1-1; the D gene is possibly TRBD1 (5 bases). V lost 2 bases and J 2 bases, leaving 9 bases between the germline ends. Germline V CDR1 and CDR2: LGHNA, YSLEER. The CDR3 has 14 amino acids.

This clonotype was seen repeatedly, ten times or more. The CDR3 nucleotides are TGCAGTGCTAGAGATTGGGGGGGCGGCACAGATACGCAGTATTTT. Residues: CSARDWGGGTDTQYF. This chain connects TRBV20-1 to TRBJ2-3; tentatively, D is TRBD2 (7 bases). The germline CDR1 and CDR2 sequences are DFQATT and SNEGSKA (reference sequence). The CDR3 has 15 residues. V was pared by 0 bases and J by 1 base, with 11 bases between.

The chain is built from TRBV27 and TRBJ2-2; the D gene is possibly TRBD2 (5 bases). Trimming left V 7 bases short and J 4 bases short, with 19 bases between. The CDR3 loop spans 16 amino acids. Looked up from germline, CDR1 is MNHEY and CDR2 is SMNVEV (reference sequence). The CDR3 sequence: CASTLDGNLGTGELFF. Here the CDR3 DNA reads TGTGCCAGCACCTTGGACGGGAATTTGGGCACCGGGGAGCTGTTTTTT.

This clonotype was seen many times. V is TRBV7-8 and J is TRBJ1-1; D gene ambiguous. V lost 1 base and J 4 bases, leaving 10 bases between the germline ends. This CDR3 has 14 residues. In germline, CDR1 is SGHVS, CDR2 FQNEAQ. CDR3 coding DNA: TGTGCCAGCAGCTTAGAACCCGGCGGCACTGAAGCTTTCTTT. Translating gives CASSLEPGGTEAFF.

This clonotype was detected ten times or more. The CDR3 DNA follows: TGCGCCAGCAGCCCATCGAGCTCCTACAATGAGCAGTTCTTC. Amino acids: CASSPSSSYNEQFF. The chain has TRBV5-1 and TRBJ2-1; no definite D call. The V end lost 4 bases, the J end lost 0 bases, and 8 bases lay between the germline ends. The CDR3 has 14 residues. Germline CDR1 and CDR2: SGHRS and YFSETQ.

This clonotype was observed at least ten times. The J gene is TRBJ2-1, the V gene TRBV5-6; the D call may be TRBD1 or TRBD2 (5 bases each). The CDR3 sequence is 16 residues long. The germline gives CDR1 SGHDT, CDR2 YYEEEE. V shed 0 bases and J shed 0 bases, with 10 bases lying between them. CDR3 nucleotide sequence: TGTGCCAGCAGCTTGGGACGGGACCTCTCCTACAATGAGCAGTTCTTC. This sequence encodes CASSLGRDLSYNEQFF. Combining the CDR3 with reference TRBV5-6 and TRBJ2-1 gives the whole variable domain DAGVTQSPTHLIKTRGQQVTLRCSPKSGHDTVSWYQQALGQGPQFIFQYYEEEERQRGNFPDRFSGHQFPNYSSELNVNALLLGDSALYLCASSLGRDLSYNEQFFGPGTRLTVL.

V and J are TRBV6-2 or TRBV6-3 and TRBJ2-7; TRBD2 matches 13 bases. V was clipped by 6 bases and J by 3 bases; unmatched bases: 5. CDR1 and CDR2 (germline): MNHEY, SVGEGT. This CDR3 comprises 15 residues. The CDR3 sequence: CASRETSGGNYEQYF. The CDR3 nucleotides are TGTGCCAGCAGGGAGACTAGCGGGGGGAACTACGAGCAGTACTTC.

This clonotype was seen a handful of times. The chain uses TRBV10-2 and TRBJ2-3; 14 positions agree with TRBD2. Germline CDR1 is WSHSY and CDR2 is SAAADI. This CDR3 spans 18 amino acids. The trim removed 7 bases at V and 3 bases at J, leaving 12 bases unmatched. The CDR3 loop is CASNPTSGGAVGTDTQYF. In nucleotides, the CDR3 is TGCGCCAGCAACCCGACTAGCGGGGGGGCCGTGGGTACAGATACGCAGTATTTT.

J is TRBJ2-5 and V is TRBV6-5, with D maybe TRBD2 (5 bases). There are 15 residues in the CDR3. V gave up 7 bases and J gave up 4 bases, with 19 bases separating them. In germline, CDR1 is MNHEY, CDR2 SVGAGI. The CDR3 loop is CASTIRRNKGETQYF. The CDR3 DNA follows: TGTGCCAGCACCATTAGGAGGAATAAGGGAGAGACCCAGTACTTC.

This clonotype was detected many times. The chain joins TRBV4-1 to TRBJ1-6; D gene uncertain. Germline CDR1 is MGHRA and CDR2 is YSYEKL. Trimming took 3 bases from V and 0 from J, leaving 12 bases between them. CDR3 length equals 17 residues. Here the CDR3 reads CASSQKSQSSYNSPLHF. CDR3 bases: TGCGCCAGCAGCCAGAAGTCTCAGAGCTCCTATAATTCACCCCTCCACTTT.

In its sample, this clonotype was seen many times. CDR3 coding DNA: TGTGCCAGCAGTGAAGCTCTAACCGCCTACGAGCAGTACTTC. Translated: CASSEALTAYEQYF. The chain employs TRBV6-1 and TRBJ2-7; D is unclear. Germline values: CDR1 MNHNS, CDR2 SASEGT. Trimming shortened V by 0 bases and J by 2 bases, and 8 bases separated the two germline ends. The CDR3 extends over 14 amino acids.

The chain's CDR3 is CASSVDRGLGSGEKLFF. CDR3 DNA: TGCGCCAGCAGCGTAGACAGGGGGCTAGGTTCGGGCGAAAAACTGTTTTTT. V usage is TRBV5-1 and J usage is TRBJ1-4; 10 bases align to TRBD1. Trimming removed 4 bases from V and 8 bases from J; junction bases left unmatched: 14. Germline-derived CDR1 and CDR2 are SGHRS and YFSETQ. The CDR3 is 17 amino acids.

This clonotype appeared many times. The chain carries TRBV7-2 and TRBJ2-1, with a possible D match to TRBD2 (6 bases). The germline V gene encodes CDR1 SGHTA and CDR2 FQGNSA. Trimming took off 7 bases at V and 0 bases at J, with 16 bases between the two ends. This CDR3 is built from 16 residues. As DNA, the CDR3 is TGTGCCAGCAAATACGGGGGACTCCGCTCCTACAATGAGCAGTTCTTC. Its protein is CASKYGGLRSYNEQFF.

Ten or more counts support this clonotype. The chain joins TRBV7-9 to TRBJ1-6, with D tentatively TRBD1 (5 bases). The germline V and J ends were trimmed by 4 bases and 9 bases, with 13 bases remaining between them. This CDR3 is 14 amino acids long. Germline V gene lookup returns CDR1 SEHNR and CDR2 FQNEAQ (reference sequence). CDR3 region: CASSSPTESSPLHF. CDR3 coding DNA: TGTGCCAGCAGCTCGCCGACAGAAAGTTCACCCCTCCACTTT. Filled out from reference TRBV7-9 and TRBJ1-6, the complete variable domain reads DTGVSQNPRHKITKRGQNVTFRCDPISEHNRLYWYRQTLGQGPEFLTYFQNEAQLEKSRLLSDRFSAERPKGSFSTLEIQRTEQGDSAMYLCASSSPTESSPLHFGNGTRLTVT.